These 13 T cell receptor beta chains were all obtained from the same sample, sequenced in a study of STAT5B mutations in CD4+ large granular lymphocyte leukemia. The repertoire was sequenced with immunoSEQ multiplex PCR; TCRdb's copy has only in-frame clones and lacks some. The sample carries around 32,000 clones, 70% to 80% recorded once. The sequencing input was CD4+ T cells from blood buffy coats. These receptors were collected from a human donor in good health.

V usage is TRBV5-8 and J usage is TRBJ2-1; D is possibly TRBD2 (6 bases). Germline values: CDR1 SGHTS, CDR2 YDEGEE. The length of the CDR3 is 15 residues. Trimming took off 3 bases at V and 0 bases at J, with 10 bases between the two ends. For the CDR3, the DNA is TGTGCCAGCAGCTCCGGGACTCGCTCCTACAATGAGCAGTTCTTC. Translating gives CASSSGTRSYNEQFF. The variable domain in full, completed from reference TRBV5-8 and TRBJ2-1, reads EAGVTQSPTHLIKTRGQQATLRCSPISGHTSVYWYQQALGLGLQFLLWYDEGEERNRGNFPPRFSGRQFPNYSSELNVNALELEDSALYLCASSSGTRSYNEQFFGPGTRLTVL.

This clone came up a few times. This sequence joins TRBV5-4 and TRBJ2-7; the match to TRBD2 covers 13 bases. CDR1 SGHNT and CDR2 YYREEE come from the germline V gene (reference sequence). J gave up 3 bases and V 3 bases, and 3 bases lay outside the gene matches. The CDR3 runs to 15 residues. The CDR3 nucleotides are TGTGCCAGCAGCTCCGGGACTAGCGGGGTCTACGAGCAGTACTTC. It is translated as CASSSGTSGVYEQYF.

This chain links TRBV4-1 with TRBJ2-1, with D perhaps matching TRBD2 (6 bases). V was clipped by 3 bases and J by 4 bases, with 25 bases between them. The germline gives CDR1 MGHRA, CDR2 YSYEKL. The CDR3 has 19 amino acids. In DNA form, the CDR3 reads TGCGCCAGCAGCCATGACGACCAGGTCTGGCGGGGCGCGTACAATGAGCAGTTCTTC. Protein sequence: CASSHDDQVWRGAYNEQFF.

The V gene is TRBV4-1, the J gene TRBJ1-2; D is unresolved. This CDR3 has 15 amino acids. Trimming left V 0 bases short and J 1 base short, with 9 bases between. In germline, CDR1 is MGHRA, CDR2 YSYEKL. CDR3 loop: CASSQEGFLNYGYTF. CDR3 DNA sequence: TGCGCCAGCAGCCAAGAAGGATTTCTTAACTATGGCTACACCTTC.

The CDR3 DNA reads TGTGCCAGCAGTTGGCGGACAGGGGGCACAGATACGCAGTATTTT. Protein: CASSWRTGGTDTQYF. The genes are TRBV6-1 and TRBJ2-3; 9 bases align to TRBD1. CDR3 size: 15 residues. Per the germline V gene, CDR1 is MNHNS and CDR2 is SASEGT. Trimming cost V 5 bases and J 1 base; bases outside gene matches: 4.

This chain links TRBV7-2 with TRBJ2-3, with D unclear. The germline CDR1 and CDR2 sequences are SGHTA and FQGNSA. The V gene lost 3 bases and the J gene lost 8 bases, with 9 bases spanning the gap. The CDR3 has 12 amino acids. CDR3 nucleotide sequence: TGTGCCAGCAGCTTCGAAGGGTCTACGCAGTATTTT. This gives the protein CASSFEGSTQYF.

V and J are TRBV6-6 and TRBJ2-7; 8 nucleotides align to TRBD1. The CDR3 is made up of 15 amino acids. V gave up 8 bases and J gave up 6 bases; unmatched junction bases: 15. In germline, CDR1 is MNHNY, CDR2 SVGAGI (reference sequence). The CDR3 region has the DNA TGTGCCAGCTTGATAGGAACAGGGGGGTCCGGCGAGCAGTACTTC. It yields the protein CASLIGTGGSGEQYF.

The chain links TRBV5-4 to TRBJ2-6; no definite D call. V was shortened by 7 bases and J by 0 bases, with 8 bases between the two germline ends. The CDR3 extends over 14 amino acids. Germline V gene sequence: CDR1 SGHNT, CDR2 YYREEE (reference sequence). CDR3 nucleotide sequence: TGTGCCAGCCTTCAGTTCTCTGGGGCCAACGTCCTGACTTTC. Its translation: CASLQFSGANVLTF.

This clone was observed a handful of times. V is TRBV28 and J is TRBJ2-1; D remains ambiguous. Per germline, CDR1 MDHEN and CDR2 SYDVKM. CDR3 length: 13 amino acids. V was shortened by 2 bases and J by 7 bases, with 9 bases between the two germline ends. The CDR3 here is CASSLGNENEQFF. The CDR3 bases are TGTGCCAGCAGTTTAGGGAATGAAAATGAGCAGTTCTTC.

V is TRBV5-4 and J is TRBJ2-7, with unresolved D. V gave up 2 bases and J gave up 8 bases, with 8 bases separating them. This CDR3 region has 11 residues. Looked up from germline, CDR1 is SGHNT and CDR2 is YYREEE (reference sequence). The CDR3 loop is CASSFERKQYF. The DNA for the CDR3 is TGTGCCAGCAGCTTTGAACGAAAGCAGTACTTC.

This chain uses TRBV9 with TRBJ1-5, with D hard to call. The CDR3 sequence is 15 residues long. Trimming cost V 0 bases and J 2 bases, with 9 bases left between them. CDR1 is SGDLS and CDR2 is YYNGEE in the germline V gene. CDR3 DNA sequence: TGTGCCAGCAGCGTAGAGGGCGCGGGCAATCAGCCCCAGCATTTT. It is translated as CASSVEGAGNQPQHF.

This rearrangement joins TRBV9 to TRBJ1-2; D call uncertain. V was trimmed by 0 bases and J by 4 bases, leaving 16 bases between them. This CDR3 has 16 residues. Germline loops: CDR1 SGDLS, CDR2 YYNGEE. In DNA, the CDR3 is TGTGCCAGCAGCGTAGCGGGAACCCCACTCCCCTATGGCTACACCTTC. The encoded protein is CASSVAGTPLPYGYTF. Supplemented by reference TRBV9 and TRBJ1-2, the full variable domain reads DSGVTQTPKHLITATGQRVTLRCSPRSGDLSVYWYQQSLDQGLQFLIQYYNGEERAKGNILERFSAQQFPDLHSELNLSSLELGDSALYFCASSVAGTPLPYGYTFGSGTRLTVV.

The chain employs TRBV18 and TRBJ1-1; perhaps TRBD1 as D (5 bases). This CDR3 has 14 residues. The germline V gene encodes CDR1 KGHSH and CDR2 LQKENI. V lost 2 bases, J lost 1 base, and 8 bases lay in between. CDR3 nucleotide sequence: TGTGCCAGCTCACCAGACACAGGGAACACTGAAGCTTTCTTT. Residues: CASSPDTGNTEAFF. Together with reference TRBV18 and TRBJ1-1, the CDR3 gives the full variable domain: NAGVMQNPRHLVRRRGQEARLRCSPMKGHSHVYWYRQLPEEGLKFMVYLQKENIIDESGMPKERFSAEFPKEGPSILRIQQVVRGDSAAYFCASSPDTGNTEAFFGQGTRLTVV.